This note documents a single T cell receptor beta chain sequence. What it binds is unknown. These data come from a study of PD-1 blockade in classical Hodgkin lymphoma. Study-wide points: According to reports, newly diagnosed patients had lower baseline TCR diversity than healthy donors, and relapsed/refractory patients had lower baseline TCR diversity still. The study found that TCR diversity rose significantly by C4D1 in CD4+ but not CD8+ cells. Sources of repertoire differences remain undefined, possibly disease activity or prior therapy. Before treatment, complete responders showed about the same diversity as newly diagnosed patients.

Clones were read by immunoSEQ multiplex PCR, and TCRdb kept only the in-frame ones, dropping some. The sample lists under 30,000 clones, about 86% occurring once. Time point reported: cycle 4 day 1 (C4D1), after more than five weeks of nivolumab. Relapses following autologous stem cell transplantation were seen in all patients, with brentuximab vedotin exposure varying. Magnetic negative selection was used to purify CD4+ T cells from thawed PBMCs. The junction had 9 bases not matched to a gene; V was cut back by 5 bases and J by 6 bases. The CDR3 spans 15 residues. CDR1 MDHEN and CDR2 SYDVKM come from the germline V gene.

Sequences were derived from CD4+ T cells from blood, sampled before the fourth cycle of nivolumab. This chain uses TRBV28 with TRBJ1-5; TRBD1 agrees at 8 bases. This sequence was found in a human donor with classical Hodgkin lymphoma. In nucleotides, the CDR3 is TGTGCCAGCAGTCGGGACAGGCTTGGGAGTCAGCCCCAGCATTTT. It encodes CASSRDRLGSQPQHF.